A selection of T cell receptor beta chains follows, all from one sample in a study of T cell responses to AZD1222 COVID-19 vaccine. The protocol was immunoSEQ multiplex PCR, while the TCRdb copy is restricted to in-frame clones and leaves out a portion. The data hold roughly 100,000 clones, with roughly nine tenths observed a single time. Sequencing was performed on peripheral blood, taken on day 0 of AZD1222 vaccination. Every receptor here comes from an adult in good health. Both conserved end residues are part of each CDR3. Fields, in order: V gene, J gene, clone size, D gene, CDR3 DNA, CDR3 protein. A D gene is named only where the DNA matches it firmly. Part of the rows lack a size; the others show once, few, many or a class for expanded clones.

TRBV15	TRBJ2-1	once	TRBD2	TGTGCCACCAGCAGAGTGTCTAGCGGGAGTCTATCCTACAATGAGCAGTTCTTC	CATSRVSSGSLSYNEQFF
TRBV10-3	TRBJ2-3	NA	TRBD2	TGTGCCATCAGTGCACATCCGGGACTAGCGGGAGTTATAGATACGCAGTATTTT	CAISAHPGLAGVIDTQYF
TRBV7-2	TRBJ1-1	once	NA	TGTGCCAGCAGCTTAGAGCTAAGGGCCACTGAAGCTTTCTTT	CASSLELRATEAFF
TRBV5-5	TRBJ2-7	NA	TRBD1	TGTGCCAGCAGCGGGACAGGGGCCGAGCAGTACTTC	CASSGTGAEQYF
TRBV7-2	TRBJ1-1	NA	NA	TGTGCCAGCAGCTTAGTTGGGGGAGGTGAAGCTTTCTTT	CASSLVGGGEAFF
TRBV10-2	TRBJ2-1	NA	TRBD1	TGCGCCAGCACCGGAGGGGACAGGGGTAAAAGCTCCTACAATGAGCAGTTCTTC	CASTGGDRGKSSYNEQFF
TRBV28	TRBJ2-7	NA	NA	TGTGCCAGCAGTTCCCTGTTACTGGAGCAGTACTTC	CASSSLLLEQYF
TRBV3-1/TRBV3-2	TRBJ2-7	once	TRBD1	TGTGCCAGCAGAGGGGACAGGGAGATCGAGCAGTACTTC	CASRGDREIEQYF
TRBV6-5	TRBJ2-5	NA	NA	TGTGCCAGTCAGCAGGGCTCGGAGACCCAGTACTTC	CASQQGSETQYF
TRBV7-2	TRBJ1-1	NA	TRBD1	TGTGCCAGCAGCTCGAGGACAGGGGGATCCTTCTTT	CASSSRTGGSFF
TRBV19	TRBJ1-5	NA	NA	TGTGCCAGCTCCGGGGAACTTAGCAATCAGCCCCAGCATTTT	CASSGELSNQPQHF
TRBV28	TRBJ1-6	NA	NA	TGTGCCAGCTCTGGGGGCTCTTCCTATAATTCACCCCTCCACTTT	CASSGGSSYNSPLHF
TRBV7-2	TRBJ1-1	NA	TRBD1	TGTGCCAGCAGCACAAGGACAGGCCCCCCTGAAGCTTTCTTT	CASSTRTGPPEAFF
TRBV29-1	TRBJ1-3	NA	NA	TGCAGCGTTCGCCTGGGCGGAAACACCATATATTTT	CSVRLGGNTIYF
TRBV7-9	TRBJ2-7	NA	NA	TGTGCCAGCAGCCCCGGGTGGGGGTCCTACGAGCAGTACTTC	CASSPGWGSYEQYF
TRBV7-8	TRBJ1-2	NA	NA	TGTGCCAGCATCCGTTGGGGGCAACGCGAAGTAAGGGATGGCTACACCTTC	CASIRWGQREVRDGYTF
TRBV2	TRBJ2-7	NA	NA	TGTGCCAGCAGCGAAGGGTGGGAGCAGTACTTC	CASSEGWEQYF
TRBV18	TRBJ1-5	NA	NA	TGTGCCAGCTCACTTACAGGGAAAGGGGATCAGCCCCAGCATTTT	CASSLTGKGDQPQHF
TRBV7-2	TRBJ2-7	NA	TRBD2	TGTGCCAGCAGCCTCACCGGGACTAGCGGGAGAAAATGGTTC	CASSLTGTSGRKWF
TRBV6-5	TRBJ2-7	NA	TRBD1	TGTGCCAGCAGCTCGACAGGGGGCTACGAGCAGTACTTC	CASSSTGGYEQYF
TRBV7-3	TRBJ2-3	NA	TRBD2	TGTGCCAGCAGCTTAAGAGCGGGAGCAGATACGCAGTATTTT	CASSLRAGADTQYF
TRBV27	TRBJ2-5	NA	TRBD1	TGTGCCAGCAGTTCGGACAGGGGGCGCCTCCAAGAGACCCAGTACTTC	CASSSDRGRLQETQYF
TRBV21-1	TRBJ1-6	NA	NA	TGTGCCAGCAGCAGAAAGGGGCTAGGGGCGAGCTCCTATAATTCACCCCTCCACTTT	CASSRKGLGASSYNSPLHF
TRBV5-1	TRBJ1-1	once	NA	TGCGCCAGCAGCGGTGAAAGGGGCACTGAAGCTTTCTTT	CASSGERGTEAFF
TRBV14	TRBJ1-1	NA	NA	TGTGCCAGCACCTGGGGGGGTCAGGTGACGAACACTGAAGCTTTCTTT	CASTWGGQVTNTEAFF
TRBV28	TRBJ2-2	NA	NA	TGTGCCAGCAGTTTGACGTCAAAGGGCGGGGAGCTGTTTTTT	CASSLTSKGGELFF
TRBV30	TRBJ1-2	NA	NA	TGTGCCTGGGGGGTGGGTAGCAGACATGGCTACACCTTC	CAWGVGSRHGYTF
TRBV7-2	TRBJ2-5	NA	TRBD1	TGTGCCAGCAGCTCCGGACAGGGGGCGGGAGAGACCCAGTACTTC	CASSSGQGAGETQYF
TRBV12-3/TRBV12-4	TRBJ2-2	NA	NA	TGTGCCAGCAGTCGAGCCACCGGGGAGCTGTTTTTT	CASSRATGELFF
TRBV4-3	TRBJ2-3	NA	NA	TGCGCCAGCAGCCAATTCGCAGGGTTAAGCACAGATACGCAGTATTTT	CASSQFAGLSTDTQYF
TRBV7-6	TRBJ2-7	NA	TRBD1	TGTGCCAGCAGCTTAGGACAGGGGACCTACGAGCAGTACTTC	CASSLGQGTYEQYF
TRBV2	TRBJ1-6	NA	TRBD1	TGTGCCAGCAGTGGGGGGACAGGGGGCGCATATTCACCCCTCCACTTT	CASSGGTGGAYSPLHF
TRBV18	TRBJ2-2	NA	TRBD1	TGTGCCAGCTCACCCGGGACAGCGAACACCGGGGAGCTGTTTTTT	CASSPGTANTGELFF
TRBV5-4	TRBJ1-1	NA	NA	TGTGCCAGCAGCTTGGCCCCTAGCGTGAACACTGAAGCTTTCTTT	CASSLAPSVNTEAFF
TRBV28	TRBJ2-2	NA	TRBD2	TGTGCCAGCAGTTTTAGCGGGAGGGGCGGGGAGCTGTTTTTT	CASSFSGRGGELFF
TRBV30	TRBJ2-3	NA	NA	TGTGCCTGGAGTGTGTATAGCCCAAACACAGATACGCAGTATTTT	CAWSVYSPNTDTQYF
TRBV4-3	TRBJ1-6	NA	NA	TGCGCCAGCAGCCAAGTGGTAAGGGGCCTTTCACCCCTCCACTTT	CASSQVVRGLSPLHF
TRBV19	TRBJ2-7	NA	TRBD2	TGTGCCAGTAGTAAAGGGCTAGCGGGAGCCTACGAGCAGTACTTC	CASSKGLAGAYEQYF
TRBV15	TRBJ1-5	few	NA	TGTGCCACCAGCAGAGACCGGGGGGAACACCAGCCCCAGCATTTT	CATSRDRGEHQPQHF
TRBV7-9	TRBJ2-7	NA	TRBD2	TGTGCCAGCAGCTTATCTAGCGGGGTTACCTACGAGCAGTACTTC	CASSLSSGVTYEQYF
TRBV9	TRBJ1-1	once	NA	TGTGCCAGCAGCGCTCCCACGTCGAACACTGAAGCTTTCTTT	CASSAPTSNTEAFF
TRBV10-3	TRBJ1-1	NA	NA	TGTGCCATCAGTGAGTCGGCAGGGACCTCCACTGAAGCTTTCTTT	CAISESAGTSTEAFF
TRBV7-9	TRBJ2-3	NA	TRBD2	TGTGCCAGCAGCCCGACTAGCGGGAGGGGCACAGATACGCAGTATTTT	CASSPTSGRGTDTQYF
TRBV25-1	TRBJ2-2	NA	NA	TGTGCCAGCAGGGAGGCCGGGCGAGAGAACACCGGGGAGCTGTTTTTT	CASREAGRENTGELFF
TRBV28	TRBJ2-7	NA	TRBD2	TGTGCCAGCGTAACCGGGACTAGCGGGTCCTACGAGCAGTACTTC	CASVTGTSGSYEQYF
TRBV5-6	TRBJ1-2	NA	NA	TGTGCCAGCAGCTGGGGAGGGGATGGCTACACCTTC	CASSWGGDGYTF
TRBV11-2	TRBJ1-2	NA	TRBD1	TGTGCCAGCAGCTCGGGGACAGCGAACTATGGCTACACCTTC	CASSSGTANYGYTF
TRBV7-2	TRBJ1-2	NA	NA	TGTGCCAGCAGCTTAGTTCGGCAGGCTCTTCACTATGGCTACACCTTC	CASSLVRQALHYGYTF
TRBV7-9	TRBJ1-3	NA	NA	TGTGCCAGCAGCCTAAGTGGAAACACCATATATTTT	CASSLSGNTIYF
TRBV15	TRBJ2-7	NA	NA	TGTGCCACCAGCAGAGATAAGGCCCAGTCATCCTACGAGCAGTACTTC	CATSRDKAQSSYEQYF
TRBV28	TRBJ2-2	NA	NA	TGTGCCAGCGGGGGTAGAGGCGGTGCCGGGGAGCTGTTTTTT	CASGGRGGAGELFF